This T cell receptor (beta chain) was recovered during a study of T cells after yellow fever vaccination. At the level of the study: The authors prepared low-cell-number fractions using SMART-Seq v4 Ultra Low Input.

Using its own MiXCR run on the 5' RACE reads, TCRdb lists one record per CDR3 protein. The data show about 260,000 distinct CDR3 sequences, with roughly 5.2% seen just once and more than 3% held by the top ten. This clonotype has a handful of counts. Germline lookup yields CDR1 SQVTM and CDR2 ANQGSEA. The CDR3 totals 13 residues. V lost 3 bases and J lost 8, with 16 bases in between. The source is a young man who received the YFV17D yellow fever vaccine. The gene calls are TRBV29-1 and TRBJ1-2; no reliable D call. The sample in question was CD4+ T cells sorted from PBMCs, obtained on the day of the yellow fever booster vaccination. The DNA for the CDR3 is TGCAGCGTTGACCCTTCACCGGGCCGGGGCTACACCTTC. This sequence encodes CSVDPSPGRGYTF.